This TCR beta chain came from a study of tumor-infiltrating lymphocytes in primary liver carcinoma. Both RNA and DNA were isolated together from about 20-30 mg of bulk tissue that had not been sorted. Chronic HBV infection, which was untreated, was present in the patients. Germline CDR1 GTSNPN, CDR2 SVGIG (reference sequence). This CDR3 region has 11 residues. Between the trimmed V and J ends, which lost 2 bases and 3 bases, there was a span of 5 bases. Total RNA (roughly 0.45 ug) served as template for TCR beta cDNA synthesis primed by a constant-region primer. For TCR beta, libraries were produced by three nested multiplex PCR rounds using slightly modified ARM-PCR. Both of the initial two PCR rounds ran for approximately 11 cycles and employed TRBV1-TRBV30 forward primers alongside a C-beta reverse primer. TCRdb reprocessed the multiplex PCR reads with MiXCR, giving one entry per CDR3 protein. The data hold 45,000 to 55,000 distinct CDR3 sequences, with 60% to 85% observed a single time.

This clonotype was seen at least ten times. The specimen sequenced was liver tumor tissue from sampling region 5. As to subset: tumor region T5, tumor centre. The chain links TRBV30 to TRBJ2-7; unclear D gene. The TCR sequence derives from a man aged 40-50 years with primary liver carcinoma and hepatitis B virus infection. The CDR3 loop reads CAWSPSYEQYF. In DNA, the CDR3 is TGTGCCTGGAGTCCTAGCTACGAGCAGTACTTC. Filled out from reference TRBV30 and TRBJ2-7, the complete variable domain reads SQTIHQWPATLVQPVGSPLSLECTVEGTSNPNLYWYRQAAGRGLQLLFYSVGIGQISSEVPQNLSASRPQDRQFILSSKKLLLSDSGFYLCAWSPSYEQYFGPGTRLTVT.